Below, 5 T cell receptor beta chains from the same sample are listed, as sequenced in a study of blood T cell repertoires in COVID-19. Profiling relied on immunoSEQ multiplex PCR, and the TCRdb table lists in-frame clones only, not all of them. Of tens of thousands of clones in the sample, 86% were seen once. Sequenced sample: peripheral blood. Receptors originate from an older man with acute or convalescent COVID-19.

This rearrangement joins TRBV19 to TRBJ2-2; D remains unclear. The CDR3 consists of 15 residues. Deletions cut 1 base from V and 5 bases from J, with 11 bases between. Germline values: CDR1 LNHDA, CDR2 SQIVND (reference sequence). The CDR3 is CASSIGTLGTGELFF. As DNA, the CDR3 is TGTGCCAGTAGTATAGGCACCCTCGGGACCGGGGAGCTGTTTTTT.

The chain employs TRBV18 and TRBJ2-3; TRBD2 is a possible D gene (5 bases). V was trimmed by 5 bases and J by 1 base, leaving 13 bases between them. Germline assignment: CDR1 KGHSH and CDR2 LQKENI. The CDR3 has 15 residues. CDR3 residues: CASSSGIPRTDTQYF. The CDR3 bases are TGTGCCAGCTCATCCGGGATCCCACGCACAGATACGCAGTATTTT.

V is TRBV7-9 and J is TRBJ2-2; possibly TRBD1 for D (6 bases). Deletions cut 5 bases from V and 1 base from J, with 8 bases between. This CDR3 contains 14 residues. Germline CDR1 reads SEHNR; CDR2 reads FQNEAQ (reference sequence). DNA of the CDR3: TGTGCCAGCAGCCTGGACAGGAACACCGGGGAGCTGTTTTTT. Protein sequence: CASSLDRNTGELFF.

J is TRBJ1-6 and V is TRBV30; no definite D call. The germline V gene has CDR1 GTSNPN and CDR2 SVGIG (reference sequence). Deletions cut 2 bases from V and 10 bases from J, with 12 bases between. The CDR3 length is 13 residues. The CDR3 here is CAWSPPGESPLHF. CDR3 in DNA: TGTGCCTGGAGTCCCCCAGGTGAATCACCCCTCCACTTT.

The V gene is TRBV4-1, the J gene TRBJ1-2; D is undetermined. The V and J ends lost 5 bases and 2 bases respectively, with 15 bases between them. CDR1 and CDR2 (germline): MGHRA, YSYEKL. The CDR3 runs 15 residues. The CDR3 nucleotides read TGCGCCAGCAGCTCCAACCCCGGGGAGAACTATGGCTACACCTTC. It codes for CASSSNPGENYGYTF.